This T cell receptor (beta chain) stems from a study of cytomegalovirus exposure and HLA in healthy donors. This PCR relied on a set of 60 Vbeta primers and 13 Jbeta primers. The table came from immunoSEQ multiplex PCR; TCRdb's copy has only in-frame clones and leaves some out. This table holds under 200,000 clones, 62% found once. The sequence was obtained from a man in his forties in good health and CMV-seronegative. Specimen: PBMCs.

The CDR3 sequence is CASGGPRDRERAFF. In DNA, the CDR3 is TGTGCCAGCGGAGGACCCCGGGACAGGGAAAGGGCTTTCTTT. This sequence joins TRBV6-1 and TRBJ1-1, with 9 bases lining up with TRBD1. The germline CDR1 and CDR2 sequences are MNHNS and SASEGT. V dropped 8 bases and J dropped 11; count of bases not matched to a gene: 15. The CDR3 spans 14 residues.